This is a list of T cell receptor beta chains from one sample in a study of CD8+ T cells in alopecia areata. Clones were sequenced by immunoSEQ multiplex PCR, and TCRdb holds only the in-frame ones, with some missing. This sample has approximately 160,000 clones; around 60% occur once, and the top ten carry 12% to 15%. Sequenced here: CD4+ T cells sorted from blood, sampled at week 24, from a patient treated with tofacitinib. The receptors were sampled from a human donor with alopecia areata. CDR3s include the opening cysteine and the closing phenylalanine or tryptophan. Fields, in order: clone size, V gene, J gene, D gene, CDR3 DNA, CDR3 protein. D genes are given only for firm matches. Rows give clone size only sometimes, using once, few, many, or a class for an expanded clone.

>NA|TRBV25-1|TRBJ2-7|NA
TGTGCCAGCAGTGGGTGGACAGTCTACGAGCAGTACTTC
CASSGWTVYEQYF
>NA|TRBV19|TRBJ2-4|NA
TGTGCCAGTAGTATGGGCAGGAAAAACATTCAGTACTTC
CASSMGRKNIQYF
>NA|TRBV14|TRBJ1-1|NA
TGTGCCAGCAGTTTTGGGGGAAACACTGAAGCTTTCTTT
CASSFGGNTEAFF
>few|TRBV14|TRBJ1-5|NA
TGTGCCAGCAGCCACGAGCCGACAAATCAGCCCCAGCATTTT
CASSHEPTNQPQHF
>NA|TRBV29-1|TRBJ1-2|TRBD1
TGCAGCGTAGGACAGGCCGAGTCCTATGGCTACACCTTC
CSVGQAESYGYTF
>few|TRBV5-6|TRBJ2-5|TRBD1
TGTGCCAGCAGCTTGCGGACAGGAGAGACCCAGTACTTC
CASSLRTGETQYF
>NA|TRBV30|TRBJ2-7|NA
TGTGCCTGGAGTCGGAGGGACTACGAGCAGTACTTC
CAWSRRDYEQYF
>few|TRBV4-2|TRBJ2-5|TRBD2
TGTGCCAGCAGCCAAGAACTTCAAGCGGGGGGGCCGGAAGAGACCCAGTACTTC
CASSQELQAGGPEETQYF
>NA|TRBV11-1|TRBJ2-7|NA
TGTGCCAGCAGCTCTTCAGTCTCCTACGAGCAGTACTTC
CASSSSVSYEQYF
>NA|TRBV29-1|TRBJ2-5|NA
TGCAGCGTTGAGGAGGAGACCCAGTACTTC
CSVEEETQYF
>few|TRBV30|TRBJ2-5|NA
TGTGCCTGGAGTATCCTTGAGGGGGAGACCCAGTACTTC
CAWSILEGETQYF
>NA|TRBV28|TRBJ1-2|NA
TGTGCCAGCAGTAGGGTCTATGGCTACACCTTC
CASSRVYGYTF
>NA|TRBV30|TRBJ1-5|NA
TGTGCCTGGAGTGTACAGTCTAGCAATCAGCCCCAGCATTTT
CAWSVQSSNQPQHF
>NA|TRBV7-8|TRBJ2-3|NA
TGTGCCAGCAGCTTAGGTGTCAGGCGGAGCACAGATACGCAGTATTTT
CASSLGVRRSTDTQYF
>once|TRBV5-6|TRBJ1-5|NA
TGTGCCAGCAGCTTGGGGCAGGTCCTCAATCAGCCCCAGCATTTT
CASSLGQVLNQPQHF
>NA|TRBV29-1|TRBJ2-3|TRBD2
TGCAGCGTTGAAAAGGCTAGCGGGGGGGCCGGGACAGATACGCAGTATTTT
CSVEKASGGAGTDTQYF